A selection of T cell receptor beta chains follows, all from one sample in a study of monozygotic twins with inflammatory bowel disease. TCRdb re-analyzed the 5' RACE reads; it lists each CDR3 protein once, without DNA. The sample has over 150,000 distinct CDR3 sequences; the top ten hold 2.8%. The sequenced material came from blood. Receptors originate from a human donor with ulcerative colitis or Crohn's disease, or a healthy co-twin of an affected twin (not recorded which). Both conserved end residues are part of each CDR3.

j_call: TRBJ2-6
v_call: TRBV5-1
cdr3_length: 16
cdr3_aa: CASTVRGRQSANVLTF

j_call: TRBJ2-7
v_call: TRBV19
cdr3_length: 15
cdr3_aa: CASSIGFGTPLEQYF

j_call: TRBJ2-5
v_call: TRBV20-1
cdr3_length: 14
cdr3_aa: CSASPHPGRGTQYF

j_call: TRBJ2-3
v_call: TRBV7-9
cdr3_length: 15
cdr3_aa: CASSPSGGAGDTQYF

j_call: TRBJ2-7
v_call: TRBV5-1
cdr3_length: 14
cdr3_aa: CASSLVGNSYEQYF

j_call: TRBJ2-1
v_call: TRBV12-3/TRBV12-4
cdr3_length: 16
cdr3_aa: CASSLSSGPSYNEQFF

j_call: TRBJ2-1
v_call: TRBV29-1
cdr3_length: 16
cdr3_aa: CSVLPTGTTGSGEQFF

j_call: TRBJ2-2
v_call: TRBV12-3/TRBV12-4
cdr3_length: 16
cdr3_aa: CASTLLAGGPTGELFF

j_call: TRBJ2-7
v_call: TRBV6-5
cdr3_length: 15
cdr3_aa: CASSYSNLGPYEQYF

j_call: TRBJ1-2
v_call: TRBV28
cdr3_length: 15
cdr3_aa: CASSFGGRTNYGYTF

j_call: TRBJ2-4
v_call: TRBV4-3
cdr3_length: 16
cdr3_aa: CASSQETAQRGDIQYF

j_call: TRBJ2-3
v_call: TRBV3-1
cdr3_length: 14
cdr3_aa: CASSRIAGADTQYF

j_call: TRBJ2-7
v_call: TRBV7-6
cdr3_length: 13
cdr3_aa: CASSLGDRDEQYF

j_call: TRBJ2-7
v_call: TRBV6-1
cdr3_length: 14
cdr3_aa: CASSAPSGSYEQYF

j_call: TRBJ1-5
v_call: TRBV28
cdr3_length: 15
cdr3_aa: CASSRRTGSWQPQHF

j_call: TRBJ1-1
v_call: TRBV7-9
cdr3_length: 15
cdr3_aa: CASSQATGKDTEAFF

j_call: TRBJ2-7
v_call: TRBV5-1
cdr3_length: 14
cdr3_aa: CASRMGGRAGEQYF

j_call: TRBJ1-2
v_call: TRBV5-1
cdr3_length: 15
cdr3_aa: CASSPGQGAAYGYTF

j_call: TRBJ2-7
v_call: TRBV18
cdr3_length: 15
cdr3_aa: CASSEQGAISYEQYF

j_call: TRBJ2-7
v_call: TRBV19
cdr3_length: 15
cdr3_aa: CASSIFAGSSYEQYF

j_call: TRBJ2-2
v_call: TRBV5-1
cdr3_length: 14
cdr3_aa: CASSLEGGPGELFF

j_call: TRBJ2-1
v_call: TRBV5-4
cdr3_length: 11
cdr3_aa: CASSRNNEQFF

j_call: TRBJ1-6
v_call: TRBV7-2
cdr3_length: 16
cdr3_aa: CASSLVSGQGNSPLHF

j_call: TRBJ2-2
v_call: TRBV5-1
cdr3_length: 17
cdr3_aa: CASSLAGGMTNTGELFF

j_call: TRBJ2-5
v_call: TRBV5-1
cdr3_length: 13
cdr3_aa: CASSLSAGETQYF

j_call: TRBJ2-7
v_call: TRBV20-1
cdr3_length: 14
cdr3_aa: CSASRWSGLNEQYF

j_call: TRBJ1-3
v_call: TRBV29-1
cdr3_length: 15
cdr3_aa: CSVEVGRSSGNTIYF

j_call: TRBJ2-2
v_call: TRBV20-1
cdr3_length: 15
cdr3_aa: CSARDARENTGELFF

j_call: TRBJ1-6
v_call: TRBV6-1
cdr3_length: 13
cdr3_aa: CASRISYNSPLHF

j_call: TRBJ2-7
v_call: TRBV6-5
cdr3_length: 13
cdr3_aa: CASSRGTGDEQYF

j_call: TRBJ2-2
v_call: TRBV19
cdr3_length: 13
cdr3_aa: CASSPRTAGELFF

j_call: TRBJ2-1
v_call: TRBV5-5
cdr3_length: 13
cdr3_aa: CASSVRGWNEQFF

j_call: TRBJ2-4
v_call: TRBV5-1
cdr3_length: 14
cdr3_aa: CASSLGSVDDIQYF

j_call: TRBJ2-7
v_call: TRBV20-1
cdr3_length: 13
cdr3_aa: CSASRGQFYEQYF

j_call: TRBJ2-1
v_call: TRBV30
cdr3_length: 14
cdr3_aa: CAWSEGAGGNEQFF

j_call: TRBJ2-1
v_call: TRBV7-9
cdr3_length: 13
cdr3_aa: CASSSGRASEQFF

j_call: TRBJ1-1
v_call: TRBV29-1
cdr3_length: 11
cdr3_aa: CSVARGGEAFF